The 10 T cell receptor beta chains in this list originate from one sample, sequenced in a study of vaccination and CD4 T cells after COVID-19. Treatment described: 10-day PBMC culture with coronavirus spike peptide pools or control peptides (ViraFEST assay). Pre-COVID-19 pandemic sampling (2011-2018) yielded the unexposed donor's CD4+ T cells. Antigen specificity for these receptors is unknown. The assay that was used to sequence DNA from cultured CD4+ T cells was the Oncomine TCR Beta short-read assay. TCRdb reanalysed the PCR reads using MiXCR and keeps one entry per CDR3 protein. The sample lists about 7,200 distinct CDR3 sequences; around 25% were seen once. Sequenced: CD4+ T cells from blood, cultured in vitro. These receptor sequences come from a human donor in good health.

This clonotype is a singleton in its sample. The chain couples TRBV9 to TRBJ1-1; D call uncertain. V was trimmed by 3 bases and J by 3 bases, leaving 15 bases between them. The CDR3 sequence is 15 residues long. Germline V gene sequence: CDR1 SGDLS, CDR2 YYNGEE. CDR3 DNA: TGTGCCAGCAGCGCCGCGGGCCGGTCGGACACTGAAGCTTTCTTT. Amino acids: CASSAAGRSDTEAFF.

V and J are TRBV19 and TRBJ2-7; no definite D call. With 5 bases removed from V and 4 bases from J, the gap between germline ends came to 12 bases. The CDR3 length is 13 residues. CDR1 is LNHDA and CDR2 is SQIVND in the germline V gene (reference sequence). CDR3 sequence reads: CASSGLQPYEQYF. CDR3 bases: TGTGCCAGTAGTGGGTTACAGCCTTACGAGCAGTACTTC.

V and J are TRBV6-1 and TRBJ1-1, with D tentatively TRBD1 (5 bases). CDR3 size: 17 residues. Trimming shortened V by 2 bases and J by 5 bases, and 21 bases separated the two germline ends. The germline gives CDR1 MNHNS, CDR2 SASEGT. CDR3 region: CASSEPPSGTTNTEAFF. Written as DNA, the CDR3 is TGTGCCAGCAGTGAACCACCATCCGGGACTACCAATACTGAAGCTTTCTTT.

The V call is TRBV12-3 or TRBV12-4, the J call TRBJ1-2; no reliable D call. The V end lost 8 bases, the J end lost 5 bases, and 9 bases lay between the germline ends. The CDR3 is 11 residues long. The CDR3 DNA follows: TGTGCCAGCTCCCCAGGTTATGGCTACACCTTC. Translation gives CASSPGYGYTF.

The CDR3 region has the DNA TGTGCCAGCAGCTTAGGACCCAGCTCCTACAATGAGCAGTTCTTC. Translated, it gives CASSLGPSSYNEQFF. V is TRBV11-2 and J is TRBJ2-1, with D unresolved. V lost 1 base to trimming and J lost 0 bases, with 7 bases between them. CDR3 length equals 15 residues. Germline values: CDR1 SGHAT, CDR2 FQNNGV.

The chain recombines TRBV2 with TRBJ2-7; TRBD1 matches at 7 bases. With 6 bases clipped from V and 9 bases from J, the junction kept 20 bases outside the gene matches. CDR3 size: 16 residues. Germline CDR1 SNHLY, CDR2 FYNNEI. Here the CDR3 DNA reads TGTGCCAGCAGCGAGAGGGGAATTACAGGGGTTTTGTGGCAGTACTTC. It codes for CASSERGITGVLWQYF. The variable domain in full, with the rest retrieved from reference TRBV2 and TRBJ2-7, is EPEVTQTPSHQVTQMGQEVILRCVPISNHLYFYWYRQILGQKVEFLVSFYNNEISEKSEIFDDQFSVERPDGSNFTLKIRSTKLEDSAMYFCASSERGITGVLWQYFGPGTRLTVT.

This chain connects TRBV1 to TRBJ1-5. TRBV1 is noted as a pseudogene. The CDR3 contains 15 residues. CDR3 sequence (DNA): TGCACCAGCAGCCAAGATGCCAGGAGCAATCAGCCCCAGCATTTT. Translation gives CTSSQDARSNQPQHF.

By its share, this clonotype is medium-sized. The CDR3 bases are TGTGCCAGCAGCTTAGCTGTTGTGAGAGAAGCTTTCTTT. Translation: CASSLAVVREAFF. The chain combines TRBV7-9 with TRBJ1-1; D is uncertain. Deletions cut 0 bases from V and 8 bases from J, with 10 bases between. In germline, CDR1 is SEHNR, CDR2 FQNEAQ (reference sequence). The CDR3 length is 13 residues.

The chain carries TRBV20-1 and TRBJ2-1; D ambiguous. The CDR3 covers 12 residues. Germline V CDR1 and CDR2: DFQATT, SNEGSKA (reference sequence). Trimming shortened V by 4 bases and J by 6 bases, and 10 bases separated the two germline ends. This chain's CDR3 is CSAKVISNEQFF. The DNA for the CDR3 is TGCAGTGCTAAGGTTATTAGCAATGAGCAGTTCTTC.

By proportion, this clonotype is medium-sized. The chain joins TRBV6-1 to TRBJ1-1; 7 nucleotides line up with TRBD1. CDR1 and CDR2 (germline): MNHNS, SASEGT. J lost 4 bases, V lost 0 bases, and 5 bases had no gene match. CDR3 length: 15 residues. The CDR3 here is CASSEAGAGGTEAFF. CDR3 sequence (DNA): TGTGCCAGCAGTGAAGCCGGGGCAGGGGGCACTGAAGCTTTCTTT.